The 3 T cell receptor beta chains presented below share a single source sample, sequenced in a study of blood T cell repertoires in COVID-19. Using immunoSEQ multiplex PCR, the repertoire was profiled, and TCRdb retains in-frame clones only, with some absent. The data contain around 220,000 clones, 87% of them seen just once; the ten biggest clones take up 1.5% to 2%. Sample: peripheral blood. The receptors were gathered from a man aged 35-49 years with active or convalescent COVID-19.

The chain carries TRBV5-1 and TRBJ2-7, with TRBD1 identical over 9 bases. The CDR3 has 15 amino acids. The V and J ends lost 3 bases and 2 bases, in that order; junction bases with no gene match: 6. Germline values: CDR1 SGHRS, CDR2 YFSETQ. The CDR3 protein is CASSSPGTGPYEQYF. The CDR3 nucleotides are TGCGCCAGCAGCTCCCCCGGGACAGGGCCCTACGAGCAGTACTTC. Variable domain in full (rest from reference TRBV5-1 and TRBJ2-7): KAGVTQTPRYLIKTRGQQVTLSCSPISGHRSVSWYQQTPGQGLQFLFEYFSETQRNKGNFPGRFSGRQFSNSRSEMNVSTLELGDSALYLCASSSPGTGPYEQYFGPGTRLTVT.

This clone was observed a single time. The chain links TRBV27 to TRBJ1-1; TRBD1 is a possible D gene (6 bases). This CDR3 is 14 amino acids long. The V gene's germline CDR1 is MNHEY and CDR2 SMNVEV (reference sequence). V dropped 5 bases and J dropped 4 bases, with 14 bases sitting between them. In DNA, the CDR3 is TGTGCCAGCAGTCTGAACAGGGCGAGCACTGAAGCTTTCTTT. Translation gives CASSLNRASTEAFF.

The gene calls are TRBV12-3 or TRBV12-4 and TRBJ1-5; possibly TRBD1 for D (6 bases). The V and J ends lost 4 bases and 7 bases respectively, with 8 bases between them. This CDR3 is built from 12 residues. In DNA form, the CDR3 reads TGTGCCAGCAGTTCGGACAGCCAGCCCCAGCATTTT. Its protein product is CASSSDSQPQHF.